The T cell receptor (beta chain) under discussion was sequenced for a study of siplizumab effects on memory and regulatory T cells (dated by TCRdb to about 2019). Regarding the complete study: The study examined how the anti-CD2 antibody siplizumab affects alloreactive T-cell subsets in allogeneic mixed lymphocyte reactions built from human PBMCs.

On this clone itself: The antigen it recognizes is unknown. No per-base quality is available; no much larger clone lies one base away.

Findings and caveats that apply to the study as a whole: The cumulative frequency of alloreactive sequences traceable to unstimulated CD4+ memory T cells was significantly reduced by siplizumab. Unstimulated naive T cells appeared to be more diverse than memory T cells, and naive cells seemed to make a substantial contribution to the alloresponse. Because sequences at frequencies below about 10^-5 were poorly captured, only a minor fraction of alloreactive clones could be mapped back to unstimulated subsets. No functional confirmation was obtained for the suppressive function of proliferating Tregs from siplizumab cultures. Among mappable alloreactive CD4+ clones, an average Treg-derived fraction of 68.8% was observed with siplizumab, compared with 26.9% in control reactions. For roughly 80-96% of proliferating CD4+ or CD8+ clones, no naive or memory phenotype could be assigned.

Receptor amplification or capture employed the immunoSEQ multiplex PCR assay. The deep sequencing platform assayed some 90,000 TCR templates per sample. Genomic DNA extracted from sorted T cells was used for TCRbeta CDR3 sequencing. The published analysis was carried out like this. The R programming language was used for clonal analysis of the TCRbeta CDR3 data. Comparing unstimulated samples against CFSE-low samples taken after the reaction was how alloreactive CD4+ and CD8+ clones were defined. By matching sequences to the repertoires of sorted unstimulated Treg and non-Treg cells, each alloreactive CD4+ clone was assigned a regulatory or non-regulatory origin. The clones in this table, taken by TCRdb from immuneACCESS, are in-frame only. Not every clone is retained; where verified, under half of the shortfall comes from an unresolved V gene, and the cause of the rest is unknown. V and J calls and clone size are copied from that table; D and trimming were computed from the DNA. This sample gives about 50,000 clones in total; approximately 84% of them show up just once. The ten largest clones take up 0.3% to 0.45% of the sample.

In a few donor pairs, further sequencing was done on unstimulated CD8+ naive, CD4+ memory, CD8+ TEMRA, CD4+ naive and CD8+ effector memory subsets. Sorted unstimulated T cells and proliferating T cells recovered from mixed lymphocyte reactions underwent TCRbeta CDR3 sequencing. Fresh whole blood from around 11 HLA-typed healthy donors was used to isolate PBMCs. Sample: naive CD8+ T cells sorted from blood. According to the study, the label for this sample's cell subset or site signals: unstimulated naive T cells. The sequence derives from a human donor in good health.

The nucleotides read TGCGCCAGCAGTCACGCTGGGGGGCAGGCAAGGCCCCAGCATTTT. Protein translation: CASSHAGGQARPQHF. The sequence joins TRBV23-1 to TRBJ1-5; TRBD1 is a weak D gene call, 6 bases matching. TRBV23-1 qualifies as an ORF whose function is uncertain. V lost 3 bases and J lost 9 bases; the stretch between them is 18 bases long. From its cysteine to its phenylalanine, the CDR3 spans 15 amino acids. Kept here is only the CDR3 DNA, which spans 45 bases and is read in frame from base 1.